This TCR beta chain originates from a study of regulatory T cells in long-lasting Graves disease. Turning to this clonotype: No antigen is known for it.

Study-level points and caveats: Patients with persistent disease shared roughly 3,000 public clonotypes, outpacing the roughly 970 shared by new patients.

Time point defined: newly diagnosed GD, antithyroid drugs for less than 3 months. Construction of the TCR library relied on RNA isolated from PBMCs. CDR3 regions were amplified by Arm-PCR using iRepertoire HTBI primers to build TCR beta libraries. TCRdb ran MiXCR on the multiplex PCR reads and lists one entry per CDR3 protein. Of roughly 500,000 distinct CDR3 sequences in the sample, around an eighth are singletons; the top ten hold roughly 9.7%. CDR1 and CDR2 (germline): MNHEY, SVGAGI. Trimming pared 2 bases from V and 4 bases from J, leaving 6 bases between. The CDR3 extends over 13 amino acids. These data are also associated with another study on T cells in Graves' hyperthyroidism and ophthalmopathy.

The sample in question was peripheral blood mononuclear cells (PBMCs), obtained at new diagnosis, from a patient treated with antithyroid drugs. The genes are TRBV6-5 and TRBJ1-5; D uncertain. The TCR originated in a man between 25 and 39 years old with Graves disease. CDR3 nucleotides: TGTGCCAGCAGTTACGAGCGAAATCAGCCCCAGCATTTT. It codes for CASSYERNQPQHF.